These 9 T cell receptor beta chains originate from one sample sequenced in a study of blood T cell repertoires in COVID-19. TCRdb keeps only in-frame clones here, not all; method: immunoSEQ multiplex PCR. Of 250,000 to 300,000 clones in the sample, approximately 82% are singletons; the top ten hold about 5%. Material for sequencing was peripheral blood. The source is a man aged 55 to 70 who had recovered from COVID-19.

This chain joins TRBV11-2 and TRBJ2-1; weak D call: TRBD2 (6 bases). The germline V gene has CDR1 SGHAT and CDR2 FQNNGV. There are 18 residues in the CDR3. The V end lost 4 bases, the J end lost 4 bases, and 23 bases lay between the germline ends. CDR3 sequence (DNA): TGTGCCAGCAGCTCGCGGGCGGGCCGTGGCGGGACTTACAATGAGCAGTTCTTC. Protein: CASSSRAGRGGTYNEQFF.

This chain connects TRBV14 to TRBJ1-1; D uncertain. This CDR3 has 15 amino acids. Germline V gives CDR1 SGHDN, CDR2 FVKESK. V lost 0 bases to trimming and J lost 4 bases, with 12 bases between them. The CDR3 nucleotides read TGTGCCAGCAGCCAAGATCTGCCGGGAGCCACTGAAGCTTTCTTT. Translation gives CASSQDLPGATEAFF.

Turning to this clone: Within the sample, other DNA sequences also encode this same CDR3. The chain recombines TRBV18 with TRBJ2-3; D gene uncertain. The germline V gene encodes CDR1 KGHSH and CDR2 LQKENI. V dropped 6 bases and J dropped 5 bases, with 6 bases sitting between them. This CDR3 has 11 residues. CDR3 protein: CASSNLDTQYF. For the CDR3, the DNA is TGTGCCAGCTCTAACTTAGATACGCAGTATTTT.

The chain carries TRBV6-5 and TRBJ2-2, with D perhaps TRBD1 (5 bases). V gave up 5 bases and J gave up 6 bases, with 13 bases separating them. This CDR3 contains 14 residues. CDR1 is MNHEY, CDR2 SVGAGI, per germline. For the CDR3, the DNA is TGTGCCAGCAGTCCTCGACAGAATGCCGGGGAGCTGTTTTTT. Its translation: CASSPRQNAGELFF.

The chain has TRBV19 and TRBJ2-7, with D possibly matching TRBD2 (6 bases). Germline assignment: CDR1 LNHDA and CDR2 SQIVND (reference sequence). The CDR3 is made up of 14 amino acids. Between the trimmed V and J ends, which lost 3 bases and 3 bases, there was a span of 12 bases. The CDR3: CASSIGEGGYEQYF. CDR3 DNA sequence: TGTGCCAGTAGTATTGGAGAGGGAGGCTACGAGCAGTACTTC.

The chain is built from TRBV12-5 and TRBJ1-5; the D gene is possibly TRBD1 (5 bases). The length of the CDR3 is 14 residues. V was cut by 5 bases and J by 3 bases, with 11 bases left in between. The germline gives CDR1 LGHNT, CDR2 FRNRAP. This CDR3 reads CASGKDTYNQPQHF. CDR3 bases: TGTGCTAGTGGTAAGGACACGTACAATCAGCCCCAGCATTTT.

This clone was detected once. The chain uses TRBV21-1 and TRBJ1-2; TRBD1 is the table's D call and was not checked against the DNA. TRBV21-1 is assigned pseudogene status. CDR3 length: 16 residues. The CDR3 protein is CASSKNRDRGGCGYTF. The CDR3 DNA sequence: TGTGCCAGCAGCAAAAACCGGGACAGGGGCGGGTGTGGCTACACCTTC.

The chain couples TRBV5-1 to TRBJ1-4; D is unresolved. This CDR3 spans 17 amino acids. Trimming removed 0 bases at V and 4 bases at J, with 16 bases between. Germline V gene sequence: CDR1 SGHRS, CDR2 YFSETQ. Written as DNA, the CDR3 is TGCGCCAGCAGCTTGGGGGCGGGCGGCGGGAGTAATGAAAAACTGTTTTTT. It specifies CASSLGAGGGSNEKLFF. The full variable domain, in which reference TRBV5-1 and TRBJ1-4 provide the parts outside the CDR3, is KAGVTQTPRYLIKTRGQQVTLSCSPISGHRSVSWYQQTPGQGLQFLFEYFSETQRNKGNFPGRFSGRQFSNSRSEMNVSTLELGDSALYLCASSLGAGGGSNEKLFFGSGTQLSVL.

The V gene is TRBV5-4, the J gene TRBJ1-1; 7 bases match TRBD1. Germline V gene sequence: CDR1 SGHNT, CDR2 YYREEE (reference sequence). CDR3 length equals 15 residues. V lost 1 base to trimming and J lost 5 bases; unmatched junction nucleotides: 8. As DNA, the CDR3 is TGTGCCAGCAGCTTGACGACAAAGGGGGCGACTGAAGCTTTCTTT. Translated: CASSLTTKGATEAFF.